Below are 26 T cell receptor beta chains sequenced from a single sample in a study of T cells in Graves' hyperthyroidism and ophthalmopathy. Amplified TCR beta CDR3 regions came from RNA transcripts. HTBI primers drove first-round RT-PCR of the TCR CDR3. MiXCR was run by TCRdb on the multiplex PCR reads, yielding one entry per CDR3 protein. The data show roughly 800,000 distinct CDR3 sequences, roughly 37% seen once. Sample: blood. The receptors originated from a man aged 18 to 30 with Graves' hyperthyroidism.

There are a few counts of this clonotype. The chain links TRBV7-2 to TRBJ2-7; D is possibly TRBD2 (5 bases). The V end was cut by 4 bases, the J end by 2 bases, with 12 bases between. CDR1 SGHTA and CDR2 FQGNSA come from the germline V gene. The CDR3 totals 14 residues. CDR3 sequence (DNA): TGTGCCAGCAGCTATAGACGGGATCCCTACGAGCAGTACTTC. It translates to CASSYRRDPYEQYF.

About this clonotype: Its ends do not fully match the called genes, so a read error is possible. This chain connects TRBV10-2 to TRBJ1-5; possible D gene TRBD1, 6 bases. Germline V gene sequence: CDR1 WSHSY, CDR2 SAAADI. CDR3 size: 15 residues. CDR3: CASSYREGPNQPQHF. CDR3 in DNA: TGTGCCAGCAGTTACAGGGAAGGGCCCAATCAGCCCCAGCATTTT.

This clonotype has a count of ten or more. V and J are TRBV7-2 and TRBJ1-6; D remains unclear. Trimming stripped 2 bases from V and 17 bases from J, with 19 bases between. The CDR3 loop spans 14 amino acids. Per the germline V gene, CDR1 is SGHTA and CDR2 is FQGNSA. The CDR3 nucleotides read TGTGCCAGCAGCTTAAGTGGAGGGCGGAGGGAGGTCCACTTT. As protein: CASSLSGGRREVHF.

J is TRBJ1-1 and V is TRBV6-5, with TRBD1 as a possible D gene (5 bases). Trimming removed 8 bases from V and 5 bases from J, with 18 bases in between. CDR1 and CDR2 from the germline V gene are MNHEY and SVGAGI. There are 14 residues in the CDR3. The CDR3 sequence is CASGKGPSGTEAFF. CDR3 sequence (DNA): TGTGCCAGCGGAAAGGGACCCTCGGGGACTGAAGCTTTCTTT.

This clonotype was counted ten times or more. In nucleotides, the CDR3 is TGTGCCAGTAGTACCGGCCTCAGGGACCGCGATGGCTACACCTTC. Its translation is CASSTGLRDRDGYTF. The gene calls are TRBV19 and TRBJ1-2; possibly TRBD1 for D (5 bases). Trimming took 4 bases from V and 6 from J, leaving 18 bases between them. Germline values: CDR1 LNHDA, CDR2 SQIVND (reference sequence). This CDR3 is 15 amino acids long.

This CDR3 is CSAPTGVAGYTF. The CDR3 bases are TGCAGTGCTCCTACGGGGGTAGCTGGCTACACCTTC. The genes are TRBV20-1 and TRBJ1-2, with a possible D match to TRBD1 (5 bases). The CDR3 spans 12 residues. Trimming stripped 5 bases from V and 7 bases from J, with 14 bases between. The germline CDR1 and CDR2 sequences are DFQATT and SNEGSKA (reference sequence).

With respect to this clonotype: The junction departs from the called germline gene at one end, perhaps through a read error. J is TRBJ2-7 and V is TRBV7-2; the match to TRBD2 covers 9 bases. The CDR3 is made up of 12 amino acids. CDR1 is SGHTA, CDR2 FQGNSA, per germline. Written as DNA, the CDR3 is TGTGCCAGCAGCTTGGCGGGAGGGAGTTGGCACTTC. Translated, it gives CASSLAGGSWHF. Based on the CDR3 plus reference TRBV7-2 and TRBJ2-7, the full variable domain is GAGVSQSPSNKVTEKGKDVELRCDPISGHTALYWYRQSLGQGLEFLIYFQGNSAPDKSGLPSDRFSAERTGGSVSTLTIQRTQQEDSAVYLCASSLAGGSWHFGPGTRLTVT.

For this clonotype: Being one base from a much bigger clone, this may be a read error. The V gene is TRBV7-9, the J gene TRBJ2-7; D not certain. Trimming left V 6 bases short and J 2 bases short, with 11 bases between. Germline CDR1 reads SEHNR; CDR2 reads FQNEAQ (reference sequence). This CDR3 contains 13 residues. The CDR3 here is CASRPESPYEQYF. The CDR3 DNA reads TGTGCCAGCAGGCCGGAGAGCCCCTACGAGCAGTACTTC.

This clonotype was seen once. The chain recombines TRBV2 with TRBJ1-2, with TRBD1 as a possible D gene (5 bases). This CDR3 region has 16 residues. The germline CDR1 and CDR2 sequences are SNHLY and FYNNEI. V was clipped by 6 bases and J by 0 bases, with 17 bases between them. CDR3 sequence: CASSPYGAEANYGYTF. CDR3 in DNA: TGTGCCAGCAGCCCTTACGGGGCAGAAGCTAACTATGGCTACACCTTC.

This clonotype was recorded many times. The chain combines TRBV7-9 with TRBJ2-7; D might be TRBD1 or TRBD2, each matching 5 bases. Deletions cut 4 bases from V and 7 bases from J, with 17 bases between. The CDR3 has 14 amino acids. Germline CDR1 reads SEHNR; CDR2 reads FQNEAQ (reference sequence). The CDR3 region is CASSSPGPLREQYF. The CDR3 region has the DNA TGTGCCAGCAGCTCACCGGGACCGCTGAGAGAGCAGTACTTC.

The CDR3 reads CASSPGTTTYEKLFF. The CDR3 nucleotides read TGTGCCAGCAGCCCCGGGACCACAACGTATGAAAAACTGTTTTTT. The chain employs TRBV9 and TRBJ1-4; D is perhaps TRBD1 (5 bases). Germline CDR1 and CDR2: SGDLS and YYNGEE. The V end lost 4 bases, the J end lost 6 bases, and 16 bases lay between the germline ends. The CDR3 runs to 15 residues. Complete variable domain (other parts from reference TRBV9 and TRBJ1-4): DSGVTQTPKHLITATGQRVTLRCSPRSGDLSVYWYQQSLDQGLQFLIQYYNGEERAKGNILERFSAQQFPDLHSELNLSSLELGDSALYFCASSPGTTTYEKLFFGSGTQLSVL.

Comment on this clonotype: A read error may account for a junction end that differs from germline. V is TRBV19 and J is TRBJ2-7; unclear D gene. The CDR3 runs to 13 residues. CDR1 is LNHDA, CDR2 SQIVND, per germline (reference sequence). In nucleotides, the CDR3 is TGTGCCACTAGTCACCGCGACGGTTACGAGCAGTACTTC. Amino acid sequence: CATSHRDGYEQYF.

The V gene is TRBV5-1, the J gene TRBJ2-2; D uncertain. V gave up 0 bases and J gave up 4 bases, with 13 bases separating them. CDR1 is SGHRS, CDR2 YFSETQ, per germline. The CDR3 contains 16 residues. The CDR3 sequence is CASSLAVGIVTGELFF. CDR3 in DNA: TGCGCCAGCAGCTTGGCCGTGGGAATAGTCACCGGGGAGCTGTTTTTT.

V gene TRBV29-1 combines with J gene TRBJ2-7; 7 bases agree with TRBD2. The CDR3 is 11 residues long. V was pared by 6 bases and J by 4 bases, with 3 bases of the junction left unmatched. CDR1 is SQVTM, CDR2 ANQGSEA, per germline. CDR3 in amino acids: CSVFGGYEQYF. For the CDR3, the DNA is TGCAGCGTCTTCGGGGGGTACGAGCAGTACTTC.

Comment on this clonotype: At one of its ends the junction is not consistent with the germline gene, which may arise from a read error. The rearrangement uses TRBV10-3 and TRBJ2-7, with D possibly matching TRBD1 (6 bases). CDR3 length equals 13 residues. Germline V gene sequence: CDR1 ENHRY, CDR2 SYGVKD. The CDR3 here is CASSWTVANEQYF. CDR3 DNA sequence: TGTGCCAGCAGTTGGACAGTCGCTAACGAGCAGTACTTC.

V usage is TRBV5-4 and J usage is TRBJ1-1; tentative D call: TRBD1 (5 bases). V dropped 4 bases and J dropped 4 bases, with 17 bases sitting between them. The CDR3 consists of 15 residues. Germline lookup yields CDR1 SGHNT and CDR2 YYREEE (reference sequence). The CDR3 sequence: CASSPLGEGSTEAFF. CDR3 DNA sequence: TGTGCCAGCAGCCCCTTGGGGGAAGGCTCCACTGAAGCTTTCTTT.

The table lists this clonotype with many counts. The chain recombines TRBV19 with TRBJ1-5, with D possibly TRBD1 on 5 matching bases. The V end was cut by 5 bases, the J end by 4 bases, with 18 bases between. Germline CDR1 reads LNHDA; CDR2 reads SQIVND (reference sequence). This CDR3 region has 16 residues. The CDR3 nucleotides read TGTGCCAGTAGTCTAGGGGCCCCGGGACGGAATCAGCCCCAGCATTTT. Its protein product is CASSLGAPGRNQPQHF. Full variable domain (rest looked up from reference TRBV19 and TRBJ1-5): DGGITQSPKYLFRKEGQNVTLSCEQNLNHDAMYWYRQDPGQGLRLIYYSQIVNDFQKGDIAEGYSVSREKKESFPLTVTSAQKNPTAFYLCASSLGAPGRNQPQHFGDGTRLSIL.

V is TRBV6-5 and J is TRBJ2-3, with 7 nucleotides matching TRBD1. This CDR3 comprises 15 residues. Germline CDR1 and CDR2: MNHEY and SVGAGI. V gave up 2 bases and J gave up 5 bases; unmatched junction bases: 7. The CDR3 coding sequence is TGTGCCAGCAGTTACGAGGGGGCGAGGAAAGATACGCAGTATTTT. Amino acids: CASSYEGARKDTQYF.

The chain combines TRBV7-2 with TRBJ2-6, with 13 positions matching TRBD2. The germline V gene encodes CDR1 SGHTA and CDR2 FQGNSA. This CDR3 contains 17 residues. With V trimmed by 2 bases and J by 4 bases, 2 bases remained unmatched. The CDR3, as DNA: TGTGCCAGCAGCTTACAACTAGCGGGGGGGGGGGCCAACGTCCTGACTTTC. This translates into CASSLQLAGGGANVLTF. Looking up the rest from reference TRBV7-2 and TRBJ2-6 gives the full variable domain: GAGVSQSPSNKVTEKGKDVELRCDPISGHTALYWYRQSLGQGLEFLIYFQGNSAPDKSGLPSDRFSAERTGGSVSTLTIQRTQQEDSAVYLCASSLQLAGGGANVLTFGAGSRLTVL.

The V and J genes are TRBV9 and TRBJ1-1; tentative D call: TRBD1 (6 bases). The germline V gene has CDR1 SGDLS and CDR2 YYNGEE. The CDR3 covers 16 residues. V was cut by 1 base and J by 0 bases, with 13 bases left in between. CDR3: CASSVSGEVMNTEAFF. Written as DNA, the CDR3 is TGTGCCAGCAGCGTATCAGGGGAGGTGATGAACACTGAAGCTTTCTTT.

At least ten counts were recorded for this clonotype. The chain combines TRBV5-6 with TRBJ1-2; the match to TRBD1 covers 7 bases. This CDR3 region has 14 residues. The V segment lost 2 bases and the J segment 4 bases; nucleotides outside the gene matches: 5. Germline V gene data show CDR1 as SGHDT and CDR2 as YYEEEE. The CDR3, as DNA: TGTGCCAGCAGCTTAGCCGGGACAGCCTATGGCTACACCTTC. Its translation: CASSLAGTAYGYTF.

The count of this clonotype is one. A single base separates this from a much larger clone, so it may be a read error. CDR3 region: CASSVGTSGLGTQYF. CDR3 in DNA: TGTGCCAGCAGTGTGGGGACTAGCGGTTTGGGGACCCAGTACTTC. The chain is built from TRBV2 and TRBJ2-5; TRBD2 aligns across 11 bases. The CDR3 extends over 15 amino acids. With V trimmed by 4 bases and J by 7 bases, 8 bases remained unmatched. Germline V gene data show CDR1 as SNHLY and CDR2 as FYNNEI. Variable domain in full (rest from reference TRBV2 and TRBJ2-5): EPEVTQTPSHQVTQMGQEVILRCVPISNHLYFYWYRQILGQKVEFLVSFYNNEISEKSEIFDDQFSVERPDGSNFTLKIRSTKLEDSAMYFCASSVGTSGLGTQYFGPGTRLLVL.

CDR3 sequence: CASSPARTGANVLTF. The CDR3 DNA reads as TGTGCCAGCAGCCCCGCTAGGACCGGGGCCAACGTCCTGACTTTC. The V and J genes are TRBV7-6 and TRBJ2-6; D uncertain. Trimming removed 5 bases from V and 4 bases from J, with 12 bases in between. Germline V gene sequence: CDR1 SGHVS, CDR2 FNYEAQ. The CDR3 loop spans 15 amino acids.

This clonotype was seen ten or more times. This chain connects TRBV5-6 to TRBJ2-7; 9 bases are shared with TRBD1. The CDR3 has 13 residues. Per germline, CDR1 SGHDT and CDR2 YYEEEE. The ends lost 3 bases at V and 6 bases at J; junction bases unmatched: 4. The CDR3 coding sequence is TGTGCCAGCAGCTGGGGGACAGGGCGCGAGCAGTACTTC. The encoded protein is CASSWGTGREQYF.

The sample holds a few counts of this clonotype. This sequence joins TRBV5-1 and TRBJ1-5; weak D call: TRBD1 (5 bases). The V gene lost 4 bases and the J gene lost 2 bases, with 10 bases spanning the gap. Germline V lookup: CDR1 SGHRS, CDR2 YFSETQ. This CDR3 spans 14 amino acids. In DNA form, the CDR3 reads TGCGCCAGCAGCCGGGACGGACGCAATCAGCCCCAGCATTTT. Its protein is CASSRDGRNQPQHF.

CDR3 DNA: TGCGCCAGCAGCTTGGACGGGGACAGGGGGGCTCAGTACTTC. Translated, it gives CASSLDGDRGAQYF. The chain employs TRBV5-1 and TRBJ2-5; the match to TRBD1 covers 11 bases. This CDR3 spans 14 amino acids. The ends lost 0 bases at V and 11 bases at J; junction bases unmatched: 6. CDR1 SGHRS and CDR2 YFSETQ come from the germline V gene.